The text below deals with one T cell receptor beta chain. Other DNA sequences in the sample encode the same CDR3. The data originate from a study of blood T cell repertoires in COVID-19. After removal of 4 bases from V and 6 bases from J, the junction contained 7 bases not matched to a gene. Germline loops: CDR1 SGHNT, CDR2 YYREEE (reference sequence). The length of the CDR3 is 13 residues. TCRdb keeps only in-frame clones here, not all; method: immunoSEQ multiplex PCR. The data hold some 250,000 clones, with 88% observed a single time. This clonotype was obtained from a human donor in a cohort sampled during active COVID-19. This rearrangement joins TRBV5-4 to TRBJ2-7; 7 bases align to TRBD2. The sample taken for sequencing was peripheral blood. DNA for the CDR3: TGTGCCAGCAGCCCCAATTGGGGGGGCGAGCAGTACTTC. Encoded protein: CASSPNWGGEQYF.